The clone carrying this T cell receptor beta chain was picked up one time. The antigen is not known. The entry originates in a study of shared clonotypes between healthy human individuals. Naive CD8 populations comprised CD45RO-negative cells positively selected for CCR7, excluding terminally differentiated effector memory CD45RA+ cells. Here immunoSEQ multiplex PCR was the method, and the copy in TCRdb shows in-frame clones only, minus some. The data hold about 2.1 million clones, with 93% observed a single time. V was pared by 10 bases and J by 5 bases, with 14 bases of the junction left unmatched. The CDR3 has 14 residues. Germline CDR1 and CDR2: SGHNT and YYREEE (reference sequence). General study findings and limits: The study's rarefaction showed incomplete sorted-subset sequencing despite large depth. Clonotypes shared by all four donors outscored non-shared clonotypes in generation probability.

The rearrangement links TRBV5-4 to TRBJ2-7; 8 positions match TRBD2. The sequence was collected from a man between 18 and 35 years old in good health. Some clones in this sample may be carry-over from other donors' samples. Sequences were obtained from naive CD8+ T cells from PBMCs. CDR3 amino acids: CAWGLAGGLNEQYF. The CDR3 DNA reads as TGTGCCTGGGGCCTGGCGGGAGGCTTGAACGAGCAGTACTTC.